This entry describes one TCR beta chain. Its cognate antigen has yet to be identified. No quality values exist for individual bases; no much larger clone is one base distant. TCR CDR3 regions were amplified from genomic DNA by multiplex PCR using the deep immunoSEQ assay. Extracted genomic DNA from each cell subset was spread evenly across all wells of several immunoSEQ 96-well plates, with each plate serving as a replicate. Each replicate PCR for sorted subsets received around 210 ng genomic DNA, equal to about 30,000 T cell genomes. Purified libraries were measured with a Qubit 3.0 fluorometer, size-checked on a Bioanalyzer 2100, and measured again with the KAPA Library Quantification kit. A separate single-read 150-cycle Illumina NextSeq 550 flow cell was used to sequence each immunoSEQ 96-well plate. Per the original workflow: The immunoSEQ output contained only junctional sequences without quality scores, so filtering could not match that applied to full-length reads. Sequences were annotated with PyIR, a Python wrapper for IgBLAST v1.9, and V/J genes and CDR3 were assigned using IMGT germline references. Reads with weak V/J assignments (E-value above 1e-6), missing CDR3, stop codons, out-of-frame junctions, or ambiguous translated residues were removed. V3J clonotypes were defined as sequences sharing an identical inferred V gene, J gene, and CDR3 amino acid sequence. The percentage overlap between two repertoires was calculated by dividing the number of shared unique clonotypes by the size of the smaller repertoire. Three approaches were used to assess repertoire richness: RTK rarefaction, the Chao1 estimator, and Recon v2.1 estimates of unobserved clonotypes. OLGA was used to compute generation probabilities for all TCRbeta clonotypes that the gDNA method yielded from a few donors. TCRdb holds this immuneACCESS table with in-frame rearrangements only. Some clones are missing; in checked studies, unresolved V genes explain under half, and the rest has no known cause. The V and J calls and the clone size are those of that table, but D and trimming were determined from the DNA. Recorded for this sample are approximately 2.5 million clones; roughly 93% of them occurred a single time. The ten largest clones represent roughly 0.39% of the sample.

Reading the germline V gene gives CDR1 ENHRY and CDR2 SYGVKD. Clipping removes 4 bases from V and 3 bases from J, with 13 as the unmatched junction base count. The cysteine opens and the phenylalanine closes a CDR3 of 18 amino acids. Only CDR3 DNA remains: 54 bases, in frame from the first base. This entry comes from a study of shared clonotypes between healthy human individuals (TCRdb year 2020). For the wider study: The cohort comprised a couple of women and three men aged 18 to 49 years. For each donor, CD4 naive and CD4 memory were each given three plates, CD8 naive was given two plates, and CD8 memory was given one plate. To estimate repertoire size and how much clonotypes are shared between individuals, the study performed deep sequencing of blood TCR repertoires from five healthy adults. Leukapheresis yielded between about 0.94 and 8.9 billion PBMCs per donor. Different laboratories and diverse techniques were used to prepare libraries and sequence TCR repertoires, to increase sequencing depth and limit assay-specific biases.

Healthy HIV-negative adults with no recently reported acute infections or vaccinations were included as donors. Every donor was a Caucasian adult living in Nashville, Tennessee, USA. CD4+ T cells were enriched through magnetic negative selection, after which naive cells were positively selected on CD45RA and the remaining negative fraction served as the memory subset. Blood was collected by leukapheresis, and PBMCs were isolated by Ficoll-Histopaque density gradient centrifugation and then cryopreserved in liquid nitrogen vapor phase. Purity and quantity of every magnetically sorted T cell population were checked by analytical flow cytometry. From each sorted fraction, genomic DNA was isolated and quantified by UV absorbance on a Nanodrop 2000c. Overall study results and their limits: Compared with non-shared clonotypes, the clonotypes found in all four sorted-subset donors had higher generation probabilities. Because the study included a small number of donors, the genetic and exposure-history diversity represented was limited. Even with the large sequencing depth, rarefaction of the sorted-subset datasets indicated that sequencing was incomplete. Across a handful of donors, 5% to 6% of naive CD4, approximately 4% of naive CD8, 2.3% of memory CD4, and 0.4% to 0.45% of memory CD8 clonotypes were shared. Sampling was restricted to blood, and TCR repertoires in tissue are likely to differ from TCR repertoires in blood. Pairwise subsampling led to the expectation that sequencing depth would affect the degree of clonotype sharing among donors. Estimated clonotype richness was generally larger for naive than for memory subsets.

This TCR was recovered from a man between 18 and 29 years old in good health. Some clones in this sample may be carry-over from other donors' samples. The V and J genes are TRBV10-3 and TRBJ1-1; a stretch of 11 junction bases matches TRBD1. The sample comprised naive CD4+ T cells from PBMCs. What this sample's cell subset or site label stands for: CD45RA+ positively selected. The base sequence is TGTGCCATCAGTGTTGGGACAGGGGGTATGGGGTTACACACTGAAGCTTTCTTT. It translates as CAISVGTGGMGLHTEAFF.